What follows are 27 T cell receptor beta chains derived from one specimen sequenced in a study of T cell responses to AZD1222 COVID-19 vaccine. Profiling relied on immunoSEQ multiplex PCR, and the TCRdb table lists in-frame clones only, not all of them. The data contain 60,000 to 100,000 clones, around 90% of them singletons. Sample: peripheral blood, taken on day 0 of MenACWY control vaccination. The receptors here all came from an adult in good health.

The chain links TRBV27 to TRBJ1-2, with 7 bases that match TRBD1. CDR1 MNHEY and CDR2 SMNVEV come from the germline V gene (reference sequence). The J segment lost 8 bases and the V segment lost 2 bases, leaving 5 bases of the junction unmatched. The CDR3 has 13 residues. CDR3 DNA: TGTGCCAGCAGTTTAAGACAGGGAATGGGCTACACCTTC. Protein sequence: CASSLRQGMGYTF.

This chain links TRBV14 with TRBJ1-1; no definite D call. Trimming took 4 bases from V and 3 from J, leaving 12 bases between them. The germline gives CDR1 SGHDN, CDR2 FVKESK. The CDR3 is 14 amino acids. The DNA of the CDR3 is TGTGCCAGCAGCCCCAGAGGGTGGGACACTGAAGCTTTCTTT. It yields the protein CASSPRGWDTEAFF.

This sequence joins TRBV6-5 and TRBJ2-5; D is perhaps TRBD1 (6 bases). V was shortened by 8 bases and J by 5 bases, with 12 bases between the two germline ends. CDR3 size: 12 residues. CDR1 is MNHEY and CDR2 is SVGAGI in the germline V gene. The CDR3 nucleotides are TGTGCCAGCTCGAGGGGGTGGGAGACCCAGTACTTC. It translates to CASSRGWETQYF.

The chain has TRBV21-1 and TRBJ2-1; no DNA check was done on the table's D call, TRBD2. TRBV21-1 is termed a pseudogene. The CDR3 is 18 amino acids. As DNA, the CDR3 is TGTGCCAGCAGCAAAGATGGACCTTCAGCGGGGGGCCGTAATGAGCAGTTCTTC. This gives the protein CASSKDGPSAGGRNEQFF.

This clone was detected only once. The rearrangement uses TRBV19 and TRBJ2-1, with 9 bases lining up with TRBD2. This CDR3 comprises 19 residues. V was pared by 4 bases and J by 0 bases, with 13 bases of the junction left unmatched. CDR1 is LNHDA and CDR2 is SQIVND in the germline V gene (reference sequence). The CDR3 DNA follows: TGTGCCAGTAGTAGGGGACCTAGCGGGGCCCTAAGCTCCTACAATGAGCAGTTCTTC. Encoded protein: CASSRGPSGALSSYNEQFF.

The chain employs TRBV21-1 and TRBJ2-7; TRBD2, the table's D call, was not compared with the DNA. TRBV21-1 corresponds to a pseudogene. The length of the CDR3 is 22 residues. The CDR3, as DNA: TGTGCCAGCAGCAAGTATCTCATTCGCGGTCGACTAGCGGGAGTGGCAAGCTACGAGCAGTACTTC. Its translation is CASSKYLIRGRLAGVASYEQYF.

CDR3 sequence reads: CASSPGTEGIQFF. In DNA, the CDR3 is TGTGCCAGCTCACCCGGGACTGAGGGTATACAGTTCTTC. J is TRBJ2-1 and V is TRBV18; possible D gene TRBD2, 6 bases. The ends were cut back, 3 bases at V and 13 bases at J, with 16 bases in the middle. Germline V gene data show CDR1 as KGHSH and CDR2 as LQKENI. The CDR3 covers 13 residues.

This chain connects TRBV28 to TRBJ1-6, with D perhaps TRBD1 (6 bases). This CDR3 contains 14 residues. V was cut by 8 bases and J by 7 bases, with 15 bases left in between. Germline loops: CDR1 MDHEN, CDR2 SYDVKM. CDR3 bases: TGTGCCAGCTTAGGGGACACGGACAATTCACCCCTCCACTTT. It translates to CASLGDTDNSPLHF.

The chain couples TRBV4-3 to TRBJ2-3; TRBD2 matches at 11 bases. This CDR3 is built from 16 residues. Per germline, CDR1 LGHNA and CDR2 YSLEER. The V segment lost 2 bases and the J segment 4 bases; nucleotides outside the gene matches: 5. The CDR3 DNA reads TGCGCCAGCAGCCAAACCGGGACTAGCGGCGCAGATACGCAGTATTTT. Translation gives CASSQTGTSGADTQYF.

Here the CDR3 reads CSVVKGTQETQYF. The CDR3 DNA follows: TGCAGCGTTGTTAAAGGAACGCAAGAGACCCAGTACTTC. This chain links TRBV29-1 with TRBJ2-5, with D hard to call. Germline assignment: CDR1 SQVTM and CDR2 ANQGSEA. The V end was cut by 4 bases, the J end by 2 bases, with 11 bases between. CDR3 length: 13 amino acids.

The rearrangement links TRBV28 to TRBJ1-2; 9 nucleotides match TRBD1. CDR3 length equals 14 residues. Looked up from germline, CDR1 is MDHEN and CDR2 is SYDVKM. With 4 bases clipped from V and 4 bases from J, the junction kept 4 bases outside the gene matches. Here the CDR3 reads CASSSTGGGYGYTF. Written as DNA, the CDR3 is TGTGCCAGCAGTTCGACAGGGGGGGGCTATGGCTACACCTTC.

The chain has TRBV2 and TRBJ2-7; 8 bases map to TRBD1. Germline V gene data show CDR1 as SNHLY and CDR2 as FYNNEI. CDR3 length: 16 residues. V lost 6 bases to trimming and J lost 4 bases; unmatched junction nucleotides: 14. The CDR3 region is CASRKDRAANQYEQYF. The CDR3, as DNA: TGTGCCAGCAGAAAGGACAGGGCGGCCAACCAATACGAGCAGTACTTC.

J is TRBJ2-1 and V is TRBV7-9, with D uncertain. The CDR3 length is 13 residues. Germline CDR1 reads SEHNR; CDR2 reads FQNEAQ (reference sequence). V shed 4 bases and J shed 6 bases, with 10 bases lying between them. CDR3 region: CASSYDPSNEQFF. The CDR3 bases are TGTGCCAGCAGCTACGACCCTTCCAATGAGCAGTTCTTC.

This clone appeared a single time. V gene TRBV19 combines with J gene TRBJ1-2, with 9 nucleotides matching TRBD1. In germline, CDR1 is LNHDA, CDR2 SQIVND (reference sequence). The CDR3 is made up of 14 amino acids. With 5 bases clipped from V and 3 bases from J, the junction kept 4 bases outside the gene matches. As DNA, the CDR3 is TGTGCCAGTAGTCCGACAGGGGGGGACTATGGCTACACCTTC. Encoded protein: CASSPTGGDYGYTF.

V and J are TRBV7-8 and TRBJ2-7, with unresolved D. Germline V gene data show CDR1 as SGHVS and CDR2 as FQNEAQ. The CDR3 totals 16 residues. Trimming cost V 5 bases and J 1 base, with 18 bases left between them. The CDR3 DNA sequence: TGTGCCAGCAGCCCGGGTGGGATTATGGGTTCCTACGAGCAGTACTTC. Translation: CASSPGGIMGSYEQYF.

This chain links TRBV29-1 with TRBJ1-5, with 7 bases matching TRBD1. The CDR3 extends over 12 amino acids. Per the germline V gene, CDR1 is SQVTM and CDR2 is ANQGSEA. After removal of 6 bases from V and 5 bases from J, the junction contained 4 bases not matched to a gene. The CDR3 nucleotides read TGCAGCGTCAGCGACAGGGATCAGCCCCAGCATTTT. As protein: CSVSDRDQPQHF.

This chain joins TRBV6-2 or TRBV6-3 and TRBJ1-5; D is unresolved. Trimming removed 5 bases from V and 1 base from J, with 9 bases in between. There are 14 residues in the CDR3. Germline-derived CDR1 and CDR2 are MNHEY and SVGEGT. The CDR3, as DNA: TGTGCCAGCAGTGCTACGGACAGCAATCAGCCCCAGCATTTT. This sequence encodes CASSATDSNQPQHF.

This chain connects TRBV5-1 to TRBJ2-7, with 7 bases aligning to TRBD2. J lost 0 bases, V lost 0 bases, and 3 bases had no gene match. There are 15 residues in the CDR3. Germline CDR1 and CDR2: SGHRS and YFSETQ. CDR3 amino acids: CASSLGGSGSYEQYF. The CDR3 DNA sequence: TGCGCCAGCAGCTTGGGCGGGAGTGGCTCCTACGAGCAGTACTTC.

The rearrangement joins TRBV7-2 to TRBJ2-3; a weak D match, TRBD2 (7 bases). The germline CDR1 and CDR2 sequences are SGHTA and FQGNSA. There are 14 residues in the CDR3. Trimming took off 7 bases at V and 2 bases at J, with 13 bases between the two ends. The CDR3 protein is CASTRGGDTDTQYF. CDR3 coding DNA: TGTGCCAGCACGAGGGGGGGGGACACAGATACGCAGTATTTT.

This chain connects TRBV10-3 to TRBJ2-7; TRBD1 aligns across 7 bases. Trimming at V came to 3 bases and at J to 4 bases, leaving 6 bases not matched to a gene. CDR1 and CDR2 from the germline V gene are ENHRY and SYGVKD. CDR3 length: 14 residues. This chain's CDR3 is CAISDQRQGYEQYF. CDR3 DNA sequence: TGTGCCATCAGTGATCAACGACAGGGTTACGAGCAGTACTTC.

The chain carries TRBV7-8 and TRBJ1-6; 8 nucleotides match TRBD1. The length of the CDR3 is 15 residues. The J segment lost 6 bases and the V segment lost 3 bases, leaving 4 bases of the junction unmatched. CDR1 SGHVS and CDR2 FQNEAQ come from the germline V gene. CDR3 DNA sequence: TGTGCCAGCAGCTTGGGACAGGTGATTAATTCACCCCTCCACTTT. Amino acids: CASSLGQVINSPLHF.

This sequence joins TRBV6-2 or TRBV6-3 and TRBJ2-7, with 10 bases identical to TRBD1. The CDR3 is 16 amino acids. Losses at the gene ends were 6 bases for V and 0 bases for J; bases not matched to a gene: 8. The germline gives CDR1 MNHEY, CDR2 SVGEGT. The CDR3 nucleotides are TGTGCCAGCAGCCGGGACAGGGGTTCGGGCTCCTACGAGCAGTACTTC. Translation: CASSRDRGSGSYEQYF.

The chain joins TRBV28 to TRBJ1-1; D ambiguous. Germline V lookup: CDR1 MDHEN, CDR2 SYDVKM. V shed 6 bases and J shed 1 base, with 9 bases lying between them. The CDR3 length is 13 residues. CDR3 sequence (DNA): TGTGCCAGCAGGAAAAACAGGAACACTGAAGCTTTCTTT. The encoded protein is CASRKNRNTEAFF.

The CDR3 DNA sequence: TGTGCCAGCAGTCGGGGACAGGGTTCCTACGAGCAGTACTTC. Translation: CASSRGQGSYEQYF. The chain uses TRBV3-1 (or the pseudogene TRBV3-2) and TRBJ2-7, with 9 bases matching TRBD1. V lost 6 bases, J lost 1 base, and 4 bases stayed unmatched. Germline CDR1 and CDR2: LGHDT and YNNKEL (reference sequence). The CDR3 covers 14 residues.

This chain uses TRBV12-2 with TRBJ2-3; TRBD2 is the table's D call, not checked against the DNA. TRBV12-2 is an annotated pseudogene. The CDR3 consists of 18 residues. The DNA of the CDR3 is TGTGCAAGTCGCATAGACCCCCCAAGCGGGAGTAGAACAGATACGCAGTATTTT. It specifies CASRIDPPSGSRTDTQYF.

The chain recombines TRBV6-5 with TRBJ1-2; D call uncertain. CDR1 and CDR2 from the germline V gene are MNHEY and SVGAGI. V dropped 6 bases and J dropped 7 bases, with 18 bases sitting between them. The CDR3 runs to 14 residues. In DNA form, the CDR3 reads TGTGCCAGCAGAACAATAGGGAGGATTCGTGGCTACACCTTC. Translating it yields CASRTIGRIRGYTF.

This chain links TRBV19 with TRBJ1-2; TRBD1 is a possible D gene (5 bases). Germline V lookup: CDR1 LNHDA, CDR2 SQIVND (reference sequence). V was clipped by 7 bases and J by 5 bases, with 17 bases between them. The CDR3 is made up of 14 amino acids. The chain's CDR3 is CASIGVGGRYGYTF. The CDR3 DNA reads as TGTGCCAGTATAGGGGTCGGAGGAAGGTATGGCTACACCTTC. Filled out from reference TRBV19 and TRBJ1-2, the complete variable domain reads DGGITQSPKYLFRKEGQNVTLSCEQNLNHDAMYWYRQDPGQGLRLIYYSQIVNDFQKGDIAEGYSVSREKKESFPLTVTSAQKNPTAFYLCASIGVGGRYGYTFGSGTRLTVV.